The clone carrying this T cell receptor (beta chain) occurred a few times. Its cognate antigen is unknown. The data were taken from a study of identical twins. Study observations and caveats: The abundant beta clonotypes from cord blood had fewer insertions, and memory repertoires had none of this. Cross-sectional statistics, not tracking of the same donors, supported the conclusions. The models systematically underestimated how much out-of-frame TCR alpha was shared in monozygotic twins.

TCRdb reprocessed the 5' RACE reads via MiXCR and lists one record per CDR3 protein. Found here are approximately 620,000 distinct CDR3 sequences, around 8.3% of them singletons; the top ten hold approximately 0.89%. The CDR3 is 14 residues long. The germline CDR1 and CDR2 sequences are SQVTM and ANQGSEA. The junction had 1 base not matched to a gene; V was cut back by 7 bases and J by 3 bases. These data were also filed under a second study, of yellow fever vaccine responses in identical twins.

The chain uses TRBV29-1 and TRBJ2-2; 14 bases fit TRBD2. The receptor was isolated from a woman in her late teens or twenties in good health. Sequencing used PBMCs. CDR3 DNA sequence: TGCAGCGGACTAGCGGGAGGGGACACCGGGGAGCTGTTTTTT. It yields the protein CSGLAGGDTGELFF.